Below are 20 T cell receptor beta chains sequenced from a single sample in a study of molecular identifiers for immune sequencing clone quantification. TCRdb called the PCR reads again in MiXCR, with one record for every CDR3 protein. The sample carries about 640,000 distinct CDR3 sequences, roughly 21% recorded once. Sequencing input: naive CD8+ T cells from blood, with Jurkat cell RNA spiked in. Indicated subset: FACS-sorted CD8+CD4-CCR7+CD45RA+ naive T cells. The receptors were sampled from a human donor in good health. Some libraries in this study had Jurkat cell RNA spiked in.

This sequence joins TRBV12-5 and TRBJ1-3, with D hard to call. The CDR3 runs to 16 residues. The germline V gene has CDR1 LGHNT and CDR2 FRNRAP. V gave up 5 bases and J gave up 0 bases, with 14 bases separating them. The CDR3 here is CASGRDDANSGNTIYF. The CDR3 region has the DNA TGTGCTAGTGGTCGTGACGACGCCAACTCTGGAAACACCATATATTTT. The whole variable domain, filled in from reference TRBV12-5 and TRBJ1-3, reads DARVTQTPRHKVTEMGQEVTMRCQPILGHNTVFWYRQTMMQGLELLAYFRNRAPLDDSGMPKDRFSAEMPDATLATLKIQPSEPRDSAVYFCASGRDDANSGNTIYFGEGSWLTVV.

The sample holds many counts of this clonotype. The gene calls are TRBV28 and TRBJ2-1, with D tentatively TRBD2 (5 bases). Per germline, CDR1 MDHEN and CDR2 SYDVKM. Trimming removed 5 bases at V and 0 bases at J, with 8 bases between. This CDR3 has 14 amino acids. This CDR3 is CASSPRGSYNEQFF. The CDR3 region has the DNA TGTGCCAGCAGTCCCCGGGGCTCCTACAATGAGCAGTTCTTC. Based on the CDR3 plus reference TRBV28 and TRBJ2-1, the full variable domain is DVKVTQSSRYLVKRTGEKVFLECVQDMDHENMFWYRQDPGLGLRLIYFSYDVKMKEKGDIPEGYSVSREKKERFSLILESASTNQTSMYLCASSPRGSYNEQFFGPGTRLTVL.

This clonotype was counted between two and nine times. The V call is TRBV27, the J call TRBJ2-3; maybe TRBD2 (6 bases). V was pared by 5 bases and J by 6 bases, with 24 bases between. The CDR3 sequence is 17 residues long. Germline CDR1 MNHEY, CDR2 SMNVEV (reference sequence). The chain's CDR3 is CASSPLSTRFVTDTQYF. In DNA form, the CDR3 reads TGTGCCAGCAGTCCGCTTTCGACTAGATTTGTCACGGATACGCAGTATTTT.

This clonotype was found once. A junction boundary mismatches the germline segment, possibly from a read error. This rearrangement joins TRBV4-1 to TRBJ2-7, with a weak D call TRBD2 (5 bases). This CDR3 is built from 14 residues. Germline CDR1 and CDR2: MGHRA and YSYEKL. The CDR3 reads CASSQDSVTYEQHF. In DNA form, the CDR3 reads TGCGCCAGCAGCCAGGACTCGGTCACCTACGAGCAGCACTTC.

The V call is TRBV19, the J call TRBJ2-7; D gene unclear. The CDR3 sequence is 13 residues long. The germline CDR1 and CDR2 sequences are LNHDA and SQIVND (reference sequence). V gave up 3 bases and J gave up 2 bases, with 8 bases separating them. CDR3 coding DNA: TGTGCCAGTAGTATGGAGACCGCCTACGAGCAGTACTTC. The encoded protein is CASSMETAYEQYF.

A note on this clonotype: A single base separates this from a much larger clone, so it may be a read error. V and J are TRBV5-6 and TRBJ1-1; 8 bases align to TRBD1. The J segment lost 10 bases and the V segment lost 4 bases, leaving 15 bases of the junction unmatched. This CDR3 contains 15 residues. CDR1 SGHDT and CDR2 YYEEEE come from the germline V gene. CDR3 in amino acids: CASSQQGDPWPGAFF. CDR3 in DNA: TGTGCCAGCAGCCAACAGGGGGACCCGTGGCCTGGAGCTTTCTTT. The full variable domain, its missing parts supplied by reference TRBV5-6 and TRBJ1-1, is DAGVTQSPTHLIKTRGQQVTLRCSPKSGHDTVSWYQQALGQGPQFIFQYYEEEERQRGNFPDRFSGHQFPNYSSELNVNALLLGDSALYLCASSQQGDPWPGAFFGQGTRLTVV.

This clonotype has ten or more counts. V and J are TRBV7-9 and TRBJ2-3; 9 bases line up with TRBD2. Germline assignment: CDR1 SEHNR and CDR2 FQNEAQ (reference sequence). Unmatched junction bases numbered 9, after V lost 4 bases and J lost 4 bases. The CDR3 runs to 16 residues. The DNA of the CDR3 is TGTGCCAGCAGCTCGTACCGGCGGGGGGGCCCAGATACGCAGTATTTT. Its translation: CASSSYRRGGPDTQYF.

J is TRBJ2-1 and V is TRBV5-4, with D uncertain. V lost 0 bases and J lost 8, with 6 bases in between. The CDR3 spans 12 residues. The germline gives CDR1 SGHNT, CDR2 YYREEE (reference sequence). The CDR3 nucleotides are TGTGCCAGCAGCTTGGTTACCGATGAGCAGTTCTTC. It translates to CASSLVTDEQFF.

There are a few counts of this clonotype. The V call is TRBV28, the J call TRBJ2-7, with 8 bases fitting TRBD2. Germline values: CDR1 MDHEN, CDR2 SYDVKM. There are 15 residues in the CDR3. J was trimmed by 4 bases and V by 5 bases; bases with no gene match: 10. Here the CDR3 reads CASSPVAGLQYEQYF. In nucleotides, the CDR3 is TGTGCCAGCAGTCCGGTAGCGGGACTGCAGTACGAGCAGTACTTC. Looking up the rest from reference TRBV28 and TRBJ2-7 gives the full variable domain: DVKVTQSSRYLVKRTGEKVFLECVQDMDHENMFWYRQDPGLGLRLIYFSYDVKMKEKGDIPEGYSVSREKKERFSLILESASTNQTSMYLCASSPVAGLQYEQYFGPGTRLTVT.

There are many counts of this clonotype. The genes are TRBV14 and TRBJ2-5, with 8 nucleotides matching TRBD2. Looked up from germline, CDR1 is SGHDN and CDR2 is FVKESK. The V and J ends lost 0 bases and 6 bases, in that order; junction bases with no gene match: 12. CDR3 length: 17 residues. The CDR3 DNA sequence: TGTGCCAGCAGCCAAGATCTGAGGCTAGCGGGCGCGAAGACCCAGTACTTC. Translation gives CASSQDLRLAGAKTQYF. The full variable domain, completed using reference TRBV14 and TRBJ2-5, is EAGVTQFPSHSVIEKGQTVTLRCDPISGHDNLYWYRRVMGKEIKFLLHFVKESKQDESGMPNNRFLAERTGGTYSTLKVQPAELEDSGVYFCASSQDLRLAGAKTQYFGPGTRLLVL.

Details on this clonotype: Its ends do not fully match the called genes, so a read error is possible. V gene TRBV28 combines with J gene TRBJ2-7; no clear D gene. The length of the CDR3 is 14 residues. The germline V gene encodes CDR1 MDHEN and CDR2 SYDVKM. CDR3 region: CAGRLSHLNYEQYF. In DNA form, the CDR3 reads TGTGCCGGCAGATTATCACACCTAAACTACGAGCAGTACTTC.

This rearrangement joins TRBV28 to TRBJ1-5; the D gene is possibly TRBD1 (5 bases). The CDR3 covers 14 residues. V shed 7 bases and J shed 4 bases, with 14 bases lying between them. Germline assignment: CDR1 MDHEN and CDR2 SYDVKM. Written as DNA, the CDR3 is TGTGCCAGCACCCAAACGACAGAAAATCAGCCCCAGCATTTT. Encoded protein: CASTQTTENQPQHF.

Worth noting for this clonotype: A single base separates this from a much larger clone, so it may be a read error. V usage is TRBV6-5 and J usage is TRBJ2-3; 11 nucleotides match TRBD2. Germline V gene sequence: CDR1 MNHEY, CDR2 SVGAGI. J lost 2 bases, V lost 8 bases, and 9 bases had no gene match. This CDR3 has 16 amino acids. CDR3 nucleotide sequence: TGTGCCAGCGGTACGCGGACTAGCGGGCTCACAGATACGCAGTATTTT. Translated, it gives CASGTRTSGLTDTQYF.

This clonotype has just a few counts. The chain couples TRBV12-5 to TRBJ1-2; TRBD1 is a possible D gene (5 bases). CDR1 is LGHNT and CDR2 is FRNRAP in the germline V gene. With 0 bases removed from V and 2 bases from J, the gap between germline ends came to 10 bases. The CDR3 extends over 15 amino acids. CDR3 coding DNA: TGTGCTAGTGGTTTGGTAAAGACAGAAAACTATGGCTACACCTTC. This translates into CASGLVKTENYGYTF.

This clonotype was picked up many times. J is TRBJ1-3 and V is TRBV4-3; weak D call: TRBD1 (6 bases). The germline V gene has CDR1 LGHNA and CDR2 YSLEER. The CDR3 is made up of 17 amino acids. The germline V and J ends were trimmed by 0 bases and 2 bases, with 14 bases remaining between them. The CDR3 DNA sequence: TGCGCCAGCAGCCAAGATTTCCGGGACAATCCTGGAAACACCATATATTTT. Translation gives CASSQDFRDNPGNTIYF.

The table lists this clonotype with a few counts. A read error may explain this, as a much larger clone is one base away. J is TRBJ2-7 and V is TRBV29-1; possibly TRBD1 for D (6 bases). This CDR3 has 14 amino acids. Germline assignment: CDR1 SQVTM and CDR2 ANQGSEA. The CDR3 here is CRVETGPGPYEQYF. As DNA, the CDR3 is TGCAGGGTCGAGACAGGTCCAGGGCCCTACGAGCAGTACTTC.

This clonotype was found a few times. The rearrangement uses TRBV4-3 and TRBJ2-1, with TRBD1 matching 7 bases. This CDR3 contains 16 residues. The V gene end was trimmed by 0 bases and the J gene end by 7 bases; junction bases not matched to a gene: 9. Germline V gene sequence: CDR1 LGHNA, CDR2 YSLEER. The chain's CDR3 is CASSQDPGGKGNEQFF. The CDR3 nucleotides read TGCGCCAGCAGCCAAGATCCAGGGGGTAAAGGGAATGAGCAGTTCTTC.

This clonotype was counted at least ten times. The V gene is TRBV20-1, the J gene TRBJ1-1; D ambiguous. Trimming removed 4 bases at V and 4 bases at J, with 16 bases between. Germline V gene sequence: CDR1 DFQATT, CDR2 SNEGSKA (reference sequence). The CDR3 has 14 residues. Here the CDR3 DNA reads TGCAGTGCTACCGGCGACCCCCTGACCACTGAAGCTTTCTTT. It codes for CSATGDPLTTEAFF.

As concerns this clonotype: A much larger clone lies one base from this, so it may be a read error. The rearrangement uses TRBV20-1 and TRBJ2-7; D call uncertain. This CDR3 is 14 amino acids long. Germline CDR1 DFQATT, CDR2 SNEGSKA (reference sequence). Trimming took off 6 bases at V and 2 bases at J, with 17 bases between the two ends. The CDR3 here is CSATARRSPYEQYF. The CDR3 DNA follows: TGCAGTGCCACGGCGCGTAGGAGCCCCTACGAGCAGTACTTC.

V gene TRBV5-6 combines with J gene TRBJ2-7; D not certain. The CDR3 has 14 residues. V lost 4 bases to trimming and J lost 6 bases, with 17 bases between them. Germline lookup yields CDR1 SGHDT and CDR2 YYEEEE. CDR3: CASSTTEIFREQYF. In DNA form, the CDR3 reads TGTGCCAGCAGCACTACCGAGATTTTTCGCGAGCAGTACTTC.